Detailed here is one TCR beta chain. Its target is not known. This record belongs to a study of cytomegalovirus exposure and HLA in healthy donors. Overall study context: Inside one of the first data releases sat about 85 million unique TCRs taken from HLA-typed donors.

The study's findings and limits: In most subjects, TCR beta sequences reportedly gave accurate predictions of HLA-A and HLA-B alleles. Relative to equally common others, HLA-associated TCR beta chains showed greater clonal expansion in a later analysis. In a later analysis, TCR beta V- and J-gene trimming showed a link to a missense DCLRE1C variant.

PCR involved 60 Vbeta and 13 Jbeta primers. Clones were read by immunoSEQ multiplex PCR, and TCRdb kept only the in-frame ones, dropping some. The sample holds about 140,000 clones, less than 85% seen once. The germline CDR1 and CDR2 sequences are LGHNA and YSLEER. This CDR3 is 16 amino acids long. J lost 5 bases, V lost 4 bases, and 7 bases had no gene match. The chain links TRBV4-3 to TRBJ2-1; 11 nucleotides match TRBD2. This TCR was sampled from a man in his forties in good health and CMV-seronegative. The sample consisted of PBMCs. The CDR3 region is CASSPFGTSGDNEQFF. The CDR3 DNA is TGCGCCAGCAGCCCTTTTGGGACTAGCGGCGACAATGAGCAGTTCTTC.